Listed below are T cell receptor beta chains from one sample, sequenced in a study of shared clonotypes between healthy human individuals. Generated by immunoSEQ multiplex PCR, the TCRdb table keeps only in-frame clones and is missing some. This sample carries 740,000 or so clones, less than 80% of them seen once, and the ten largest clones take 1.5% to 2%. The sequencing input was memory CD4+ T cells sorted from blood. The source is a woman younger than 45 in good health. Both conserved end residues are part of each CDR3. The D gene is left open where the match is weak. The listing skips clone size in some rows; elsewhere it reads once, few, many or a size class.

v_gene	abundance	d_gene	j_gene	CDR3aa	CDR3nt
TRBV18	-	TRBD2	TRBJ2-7	CASSPVLAGGPGEQYF	TGTGCCAGCTCACCAGTACTAGCGGGAGGGCCCGGCGAGCAGTACTTC
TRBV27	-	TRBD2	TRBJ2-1	CASSLRELAGHWFF	TGTGCCAGCAGTTTACGGGAACTAGCGGGACATTGGTTCTTC
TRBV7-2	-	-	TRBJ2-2	CASSYSSGTYTGELFF	TGTGCCAGCAGCTACTCGTCGGGAACTTACACCGGGGAGCTGTTTTTT
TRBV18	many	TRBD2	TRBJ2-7	CASSLRTGTSGSPTSYEQYF	TGTGCCAGCTCACTTAGAACCGGGACTAGCGGGAGCCCAACATCCTACGAGCAGTACTTC
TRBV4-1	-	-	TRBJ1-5	CASSPRTGRSNQPQHF	TGCGCCAGCAGCCCTAGGACGGGAAGAAGCAATCAGCCCCAGCATTTT
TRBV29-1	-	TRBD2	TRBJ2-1	CSVAGGRYNEQFF	TGCAGCGTTGCGGGCGGGAGGTACAATGAGCAGTTCTTC
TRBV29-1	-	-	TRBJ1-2	CSVEKGNYGYTF	TGCAGCGTTGAGAAGGGGAACTATGGCTACACCTTC
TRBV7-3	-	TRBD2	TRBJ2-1	CASSKETGGTYNEQFF	TGTGCCAGCAGCAAAGAGACGGGGGGTACCTACAATGAGCAGTTCTTC
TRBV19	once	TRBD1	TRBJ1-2	CASSGTGTLGSGYTF	TGTGCCAGTTCCGGGACAGGGACCCTTGGGTCTGGCTACACCTTC
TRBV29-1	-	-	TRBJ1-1	CSVDRGNTEAFF	TGCAGCGTTGATCGGGGGAACACTGAAGCTTTCTTT
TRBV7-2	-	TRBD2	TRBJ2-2	CASSSGLAGVSTGELFF	TGTGCCAGCAGCTCGGGACTAGCGGGAGTTTCTACCGGGGAGCTGTTTTTT
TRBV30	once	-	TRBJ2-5	CAWSWQQETQYF	TGTGCCTGGAGTTGGCAGCAAGAGACCCAGTACTTC
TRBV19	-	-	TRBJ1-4	CASKTGQATNEKLFF	TGTGCCAGTAAAACGGGTCAGGCAACTAATGAAAAACTGTTTTTT
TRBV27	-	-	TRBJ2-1	CASSFEGRDEQFF	TGTGCCAGCAGTTTCGAGGGCAGGGATGAGCAGTTCTTC
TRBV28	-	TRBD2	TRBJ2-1	CASNLAGTSYNEQFF	TGTGCCAGCAACTTAGCGGGGACCTCCTACAATGAGCAGTTCTTC
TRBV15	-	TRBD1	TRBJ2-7	CATSRERGTGLVYEQYF	TGTGCCACCAGCAGAGAGAGGGGGACAGGGCTTGTCTACGAGCAGTACTTC
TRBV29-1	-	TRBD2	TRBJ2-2	CSAGLAGGINTGELFF	TGCAGCGCTGGACTAGCGGGAGGTATCAACACCGGGGAGCTGTTTTTT
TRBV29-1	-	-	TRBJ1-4	CSVRGGTEKLFF	TGCAGCGTGAGGGGGGGGACTGAAAAACTGTTTTTT
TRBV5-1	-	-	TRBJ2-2	CASSGANTGELFF	TGCGCCAGCAGCGGGGCGAACACCGGGGAGCTGTTTTTT
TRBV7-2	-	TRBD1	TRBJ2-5	CASSPNLGQGIRETQYF	TGTGCCAGCAGCCCAAACCTGGGACAGGGGATTAGGGAGACCCAGTACTTC
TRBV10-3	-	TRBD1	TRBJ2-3	CAISDDRGTDTQYF	TGTGCCATCAGTGATGACAGGGGTACAGATACGCAGTATTTT
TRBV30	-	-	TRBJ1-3	CAWSMAGNTIYF	TGTGCCTGGAGCATGGCCGGAAACACCATATATTTT
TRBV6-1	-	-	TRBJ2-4	CASITLAKNIQYF	TGTGCCAGCATAACGTTAGCCAAAAACATTCAGTACTTC
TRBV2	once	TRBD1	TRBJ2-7	CASNPDRRRAYEQYF	TGTGCCAGCAACCCGGACAGGCGAAGAGCCTACGAGCAGTACTTC
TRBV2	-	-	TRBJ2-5	CASSEAYTKETQYF	TGTGCCAGCAGTGAAGCTTACACTAAAGAGACCCAGTACTTC
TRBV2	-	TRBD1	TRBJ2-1	CASNRQGGAYNEQFF	TGTGCCAGCAACCGACAGGGGGGCGCCTACAATGAGCAGTTCTTC
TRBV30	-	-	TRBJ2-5	CAWSGSSQETQYF	TGTGCCTGGAGTGGTAGCAGTCAAGAGACCCAGTACTTC
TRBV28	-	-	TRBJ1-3	CASSHDRFSGNTIYF	TGTGCCAGCAGTCACGACAGGTTCTCTGGAAACACCATATATTTT
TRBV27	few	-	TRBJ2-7	CASKGLAYEQYF	TGTGCCAGCAAAGGGCTAGCCTACGAGCAGTACTTC
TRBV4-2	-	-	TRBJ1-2	CASSQVGQLYGYTF	TGTGCCAGCAGCCAAGTAGGTCAGCTCTATGGCTACACCTTC
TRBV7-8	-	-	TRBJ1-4	CASSRGRGPEEKLFF	TGTGCCAGCAGCAGGGGTCGGGGGCCCGAAGAAAAACTGTTTTTT
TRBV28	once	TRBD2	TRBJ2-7	CASSLGGRREQYF	TGTGCCAGCAGTTTGGGAGGGAGGAGGGAGCAGTACTTC
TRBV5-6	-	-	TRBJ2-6	CASSRRSGANVLTF	TGTGCCAGCAGCAGGCGCTCTGGGGCCAACGTCCTGACTTTC
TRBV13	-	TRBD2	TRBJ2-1	CASLHSGRDNEQFF	TGTGCCAGCCTCCATAGCGGGAGGGACAATGAGCAGTTCTTC
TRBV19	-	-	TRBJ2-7	CASSAGTGIYEQYF	TGTGCCAGTTCCGCCGGGACGGGGATCTACGAGCAGTACTTC